This T cell receptor beta chain was sequenced during a study of response to subunit inactivated influenza vaccine. Findings and limits, study-wide: It was suggested by the authors that few new T cells are recruited by each seasonal influenza vaccination.

TCRdb re-derived calls from the RT-PCR reads in MiXCR, one entry per CDR3 protein. The sample contains 600,000 to 850,000 distinct CDR3 sequences, less than 15% of which appear only once. As concerns this clonotype: The antigen is not known.

Per germline, CDR1 LGHNA and CDR2 YNFKEQ. V lost 1 base and J 7 bases, leaving 7 bases between the germline ends. The CDR3 covers 12 residues. V gene TRBV4-2 combines with J gene TRBJ2-5; possible D gene TRBD2, 5 bases. The sequences come from PBMCs from blood, collected approximately 15 days before vaccination. This TCR derives from a man in his fifties or sixties who received an inactivated influenza vaccine. The CDR3 nucleotides are TGTGCCAGCAGCCAAGTAGGAGGGACCCAGTACTTC. This gives the protein CASSQVGGTQYF.